One and the same sample provided the 10 T cell receptor beta chains below, sequenced in a study of cytomegalovirus exposure and HLA in healthy donors. It was with 60 Vbeta and 13 Jbeta primers that the PCR ran. Some clones are missing from TCRdb's copy, which holds only in-frame ones; the method was immunoSEQ multiplex PCR. The table has tens of thousands of clones, roughly 69% seen once. Sequenced sample: PBMCs. The receptor source for this set is a woman aged 30 to 39 in good health and CMV-seronegative.

The J gene is TRBJ2-5, the V gene TRBV4-1, with 12 nucleotides matching TRBD2. Germline V gene sequence: CDR1 MGHRA, CDR2 YSYEKL. The CDR3 consists of 16 residues. J lost 1 base, V lost 1 base, and 1 base had no gene match. The CDR3 protein is CASSQGTSGTQETQYF. CDR3 bases: TGCGCCAGCAGCCAAGGGACTAGCGGGACCCAAGAGACCCAGTACTTC.

The chain is built from TRBV4-1 and TRBJ1-1; D gene ambiguous. CDR3 size: 17 residues. Germline loops: CDR1 MGHRA, CDR2 YSYEKL. Trimming stripped 0 bases from V and 2 bases from J, with 16 bases between. CDR3 nucleotides: TGCGCCAGCAGCCAAGAGCCGATTTTTGAGAGTAACACTGAAGCTTTCTTT. Protein sequence: CASSQEPIFESNTEAFF.

This clone was counted only a few times. This chain's CDR3 is CASSRDEGSTDTQYF. The DNA of the CDR3 is TGTGCCAGCAGCCGCGATGAGGGAAGCACAGATACGCAGTATTTT. The rearrangement uses TRBV9 and TRBJ2-3; tentative D call: TRBD2 (5 bases). The germline CDR1 and CDR2 sequences are SGDLS and YYNGEE. V was trimmed by 4 bases and J by 0 bases, leaving 12 bases between them. The CDR3 has 15 residues.

The genes are TRBV15 and TRBJ1-1; tentative D call: TRBD1 (5 bases). The CDR3 runs 14 residues. V dropped 1 base and J dropped 13 bases, with 19 bases sitting between them. The germline gives CDR1 LNHNV, CDR2 YYDKDF (reference sequence). This chain's CDR3 is CATSRVRGSGLGFF. In DNA form, the CDR3 reads TGTGCCACCAGCAGAGTAAGGGGCTCCGGTCTAGGTTTCTTT.

This clone appeared a few times. The chain employs TRBV7-6 and TRBJ2-1; TRBD2 is a possible D gene (7 bases). This CDR3 comprises 14 residues. V was trimmed by 10 bases and J by 5 bases, leaving 18 bases between them. Germline CDR1 is SGHVS and CDR2 is FNYEAQ. Here the CDR3 reads CATAGGGAHNEQFF. The CDR3 coding sequence is TGTGCCACCGCTGGAGGGGGGGCCCACAATGAGCAGTTCTTC.

The gene calls are TRBV9 and TRBJ1-6; TRBD1 might be the D (6 bases). Germline CDR1 is SGDLS and CDR2 is YYNGEE. The CDR3 loop spans 12 amino acids. The germline V and J ends were trimmed by 4 bases and 10 bases, with 9 bases remaining between them. CDR3 bases: TGTGCCAGCAGCTCTCAGGGGTCACCCCTCCACTTT. It translates to CASSSQGSPLHF.

V is TRBV30 and J is TRBJ2-3, with TRBD2 identical over 9 bases. This CDR3 has 16 residues. Germline assignment: CDR1 GTSNPN and CDR2 SVGIG (reference sequence). J was trimmed by 2 bases and V by 0 bases; bases with no gene match: 6. The DNA of the CDR3 is TGTGCCTGGAGTGTTCTGCTAGCGGGAATCACAGATACGCAGTATTTT. As protein: CAWSVLLAGITDTQYF.

V gene TRBV18 combines with J gene TRBJ1-1, with a possible D match to TRBD1 (6 bases). Per germline, CDR1 KGHSH and CDR2 LQKENI. The CDR3 sequence is 17 residues long. Trimming took 4 bases from V and 1 from J, leaving 19 bases between them. For the CDR3, the DNA is TGTGCCAGCTCACTGTCCGGTTTCTGGGGACAGAACACTGAAGCTTTCTTT. Translation gives CASSLSGFWGQNTEAFF. The whole variable domain, filled in from reference TRBV18 and TRBJ1-1, reads NAGVMQNPRHLVRRRGQEARLRCSPMKGHSHVYWYRQLPEEGLKFMVYLQKENIIDESGMPKERFSAEFPKEGPSILRIQQVVRGDSAAYFCASSLSGFWGQNTEAFFGQGTRLTVV.

This clone was detected only a few times. The chain has TRBV5-1 and TRBJ2-5; perhaps TRBD2 as D (6 bases). This CDR3 region has 13 residues. Germline V gives CDR1 SGHRS, CDR2 YFSETQ. The V end lost 4 bases, the J end lost 6 bases, and 13 bases lay between the germline ends. CDR3 region: CASSPPGGQTQYF. DNA for the CDR3: TGCGCCAGCAGCCCCCCTGGAGGGCAGACCCAGTACTTC. Drawing the rest from reference TRBV5-1 and TRBJ2-5, the complete variable domain is KAGVTQTPRYLIKTRGQQVTLSCSPISGHRSVSWYQQTPGQGLQFLFEYFSETQRNKGNFPGRFSGRQFSNSRSEMNVSTLELGDSALYLCASSPPGGQTQYFGPGTRLLVL.

The chain employs TRBV6-1 and TRBJ1-5; a weak D match, TRBD1 (5 bases). From germline, CDR1 is MNHNS and CDR2 SASEGT. With 8 bases removed from V and 6 bases from J, the gap between germline ends came to 14 bases. This CDR3 has 13 amino acids. The CDR3 here is CASQSGSGQPQHF. The DNA for the CDR3 is TGTGCCAGCCAGTCAGGGTCCGGTCAGCCCCAGCATTTT.